These 20 T cell receptor beta chains share one sample of origin, sequenced in a study of beta chain features in type 1 diabetes. What was sequenced were expressed TCRB transcripts, since all of the isolated RNA had been reverse transcribed. Assay: immunoSEQ multiplex PCR; the TCRdb copy retains only in-frame clones and omits some. The sample shows some 250,000 clones, approximately 15% of them seen only once. Study-level results: Among all four CD4+ subsets, Type 1 diabetes patients had TCRB CDR3s that were moderately but significantly shorter.

Their specific antigens are unknown. The sample taken for sequencing was naive CD4+ T cells from blood. The receptors derive from a young man with type 1 diabetes.

This chain uses TRBV29-1 with TRBJ1-1, with 8 bases that match TRBD1. Per the germline V gene, CDR1 is SQVTM and CDR2 is ANQGSEA. V was pared by 7 bases and J by 11 bases, with 15 bases of the junction left unmatched. CDR3 length: 13 residues. The chain's CDR3 is CSERISTGGRAFF. The CDR3 coding sequence is TGCAGCGAACGTATATCAACAGGGGGTAGGGCTTTCTTT.

The gene calls are TRBV2 and TRBJ1-5; 9 positions match TRBD1. J was trimmed by 7 bases and V by 7 bases; bases with no gene match: 5. This CDR3 is built from 13 residues. Germline V gene sequence: CDR1 SNHLY, CDR2 FYNNEI. The CDR3 bases are TGTGCCAGCAAGGGACAGGGAATCCAGCCCCAGCATTTT. Translation gives CASKGQGIQPQHF.

The chain employs TRBV4-1 and TRBJ2-2, with D maybe TRBD2 (6 bases). The CDR3 has 14 residues. The V end was cut by 2 bases, the J end by 7 bases, with 11 bases between. CDR1 is MGHRA and CDR2 is YSYEKL in the germline V gene. The CDR3 coding sequence is TGCGCCAGCAGCCAACCCCTGGAGGGCGGGGAGCTGTTTTTT. This encodes CASSQPLEGGELFF.

This chain joins TRBV9 and TRBJ2-1; no firm D call. Trimming stripped 4 bases from V and 0 bases from J, with 11 bases between. Germline V gene lookup returns CDR1 SGDLS and CDR2 YYNGEE. The CDR3 has 15 residues. DNA of the CDR3: TGTGCCAGCAGCAGTTCCCCGAGCTCCTACAATGAGCAGTTCTTC. Protein sequence: CASSSSPSSYNEQFF.

This clone has just a few counts. The rearrangement links TRBV30 to TRBJ1-6; no definite D call. The germline V and J ends were trimmed by 1 base and 13 bases, with 20 bases remaining between them. Germline CDR1 GTSNPN, CDR2 SVGIG (reference sequence). This CDR3 has 15 residues. CDR3 protein: CAWSDVFGENWPLHF. CDR3 coding DNA: TGTGCCTGGAGTGATGTTTTCGGGGAAAATTGGCCCCTCCACTTT.

The rearrangement links TRBV10-3 to TRBJ2-7, with TRBD1 matching over 7 bases. CDR1 is ENHRY and CDR2 is SYGVKD in the germline V gene. V trimming: 2 bases; J trimming: 3 bases; junction bases outside the gene matches: 7. The CDR3 length is 15 residues. In nucleotides, the CDR3 is TGTGCCATCAGTGAGGGGCCGGGACAGAACTACGAGCAGTACTTC. The encoded protein is CAISEGPGQNYEQYF.

The sample holds a few counts of this clone. The chain carries TRBV5-5 and TRBJ2-7; no clear D gene. This CDR3 region has 15 residues. CDR1 SGHKS and CDR2 YYEKEE come from the germline V gene (reference sequence). Trimming stripped 0 bases from V and 0 bases from J, with 10 bases between. The CDR3 loop is CASSLVQIFSYEQYF. The CDR3 nucleotides are TGTGCCAGCAGCTTGGTACAGATATTCTCCTACGAGCAGTACTTC.

The chain uses TRBV6-5 and TRBJ2-7, with 8 bases aligning to TRBD1. Germline V gives CDR1 MNHEY, CDR2 SVGAGI. With 2 bases clipped from V and 2 bases from J, the junction kept 8 bases outside the gene matches. The CDR3 loop spans 16 amino acids. Written as DNA, the CDR3 is TGTGCCAGCAGTTACGCGTCCGGGACAGGCCCCTACGAGCAGTACTTC. Its translation: CASSYASGTGPYEQYF.

The V call is TRBV2, the J call TRBJ1-1, with a tentative D call TRBD1 (6 bases). Germline V gives CDR1 SNHLY, CDR2 FYNNEI. V was pared by 4 bases and J by 6 bases, with 9 bases between. The CDR3 runs to 12 residues. In nucleotides, the CDR3 is TGTGCCAGCAGTGTACAGGGCGCTGAAGCTTTCTTT. Its translation: CASSVQGAEAFF.

The chain couples TRBV5-4 to TRBJ1-2; D ambiguous. CDR1 SGHNT and CDR2 YYREEE come from the germline V gene (reference sequence). The CDR3 contains 15 residues. Trimming removed 2 bases at V and 3 bases at J, with 14 bases between. In DNA form, the CDR3 reads TGTGCCAGCAGCTTACCGGGCCAGAGGGACTATGGCTACACCTTC. Its protein product is CASSLPGQRDYGYTF. The complete variable domain, with remaining parts taken from reference TRBV5-4 and TRBJ1-2, reads ETGVTQSPTHLIKTRGQQVTLRCSSQSGHNTVSWYQQALGQGPQFIFQYYREEENGRGNFPPRFSGLQFPNYSSELNVNALELDDSALYLCASSLPGQRDYGYTFGSGTRLTVV.

This chain connects TRBV10-3 to TRBJ1-4; 7 bases line up with TRBD1. V was pared by 10 bases and J by 5 bases, with 7 bases of the junction left unmatched. CDR1 is ENHRY, CDR2 SYGVKD, per germline. The CDR3 has 13 amino acids. The CDR3 DNA sequence: TGTGCCACCGGGGGACAGATAAATGAAAAACTGTTTTTT. Amino acid sequence: CATGGQINEKLFF.

Concerning this clone: The same CDR3 arises from other DNA sequences in this sample as well. This chain uses TRBV5-4 with TRBJ1-1, with D hard to call. Germline V CDR1 and CDR2: SGHNT, YYREEE (reference sequence). This CDR3 region has 13 residues. Trimming stripped 0 bases from V and 1 base from J, with 4 bases between. Written as DNA, the CDR3 is TGTGCCAGCAGCTTGGATCGGAACACTGAAGCTTTCTTT. Amino acid sequence: CASSLDRNTEAFF.

V usage is TRBV7-2 and J usage is TRBJ2-5; TRBD2 agrees at 11 bases. V was clipped by 3 bases and J by 4 bases; unmatched bases: 7. The CDR3 runs to 16 residues. CDR1 and CDR2 (germline): SGHTA, FQGNSA. DNA for the CDR3: TGTGCCAGCAGCTTCGTCGCGCTAGCGGGAGGAGAGACCCAGTACTTC. Translated: CASSFVALAGGETQYF.

This clone was found a few times. This rearrangement joins TRBV5-4 to TRBJ2-3; TRBD2 might be the D (5 bases). CDR3 length: 14 residues. From germline, CDR1 is SGHNT and CDR2 YYREEE (reference sequence). The germline V and J ends were trimmed by 2 bases and 3 bases, with 10 bases remaining between them. CDR3: CASSFGTRTDTQYF. CDR3 nucleotide sequence: TGTGCCAGCAGCTTCGGCACTAGGACAGATACGCAGTATTTT. Filled out from reference TRBV5-4 and TRBJ2-3, the complete variable domain reads ETGVTQSPTHLIKTRGQQVTLRCSSQSGHNTVSWYQQALGQGPQFIFQYYREEENGRGNFPPRFSGLQFPNYSSELNVNALELDDSALYLCASSFGTRTDTQYFGPGTRLTVL.

This clone was seen more than once but under ten times. The CDR3 loop reads CASSSAGQGSGSNEKLFF. CDR3 sequence (DNA): TGTGCCAGCAGCTCAGCTGGACAGGGGAGCGGGTCTAATGAAAAACTGTTTTTT. V usage is TRBV5-4 and J usage is TRBJ1-4; 9 nucleotides match TRBD1. Trimming at V came to 3 bases and at J to 3 bases, leaving 12 bases not matched to a gene. The CDR3 is 18 residues long. CDR1 SGHNT and CDR2 YYREEE come from the germline V gene (reference sequence).

The rearrangement uses TRBV11-2 and TRBJ1-5, with D perhaps TRBD1 (6 bases). Trimming cost V 6 bases and J 4 bases, with 13 bases left between them. This CDR3 is built from 14 residues. CDR1 is SGHAT and CDR2 is FQNNGV in the germline V gene. The chain's CDR3 is CASSRTGSNQPQHF. In DNA form, the CDR3 reads TGTGCCAGCAGTCGAACAGGGTCAAATCAGCCCCAGCATTTT.

The V call is TRBV2, the J call TRBJ1-5; the D gene is possibly TRBD1 (6 bases). The CDR3 runs 18 residues. CDR1 and CDR2 from the germline V gene are SNHLY and FYNNEI. Trimming removed 1 base from V and 5 bases from J, with 21 bases in between. The CDR3 here is CASSEDQGNVGIDQPQHF. DNA of the CDR3: TGTGCCAGCAGTGAAGATCAGGGGAATGTAGGGATAGATCAGCCCCAGCATTTT.

The chain carries TRBV19 and TRBJ1-2; TRBD1 agrees at 11 bases. V dropped 1 base and J dropped 0; count of bases not matched to a gene: 4. The length of the CDR3 is 17 residues. Per the germline V gene, CDR1 is LNHDA and CDR2 is SQIVND (reference sequence). The CDR3 nucleotides are TGTGCCAGTAGTATAGTGGGGACAGGGGGTCCTAACTATGGCTACACCTTC. Protein sequence: CASSIVGTGGPNYGYTF.

This chain uses TRBV11-2 with TRBJ2-7; 7 nucleotides match TRBD1. The CDR3 is made up of 14 amino acids. V lost 6 bases to trimming and J lost 3 bases; unmatched junction nucleotides: 8. CDR1 and CDR2 (germline): SGHAT, FQNNGV. As DNA, the CDR3 is TGTGCCAGCAGGACGGGACAGAGCTACTACGAGCAGTACTTC. Translated, it gives CASRTGQSYYEQYF.

This chain links TRBV2 with TRBJ1-1; D might be TRBD1 (6 bases). CDR1 is SNHLY and CDR2 is FYNNEI in the germline V gene. V lost 3 bases and J lost 2, with 13 bases in between. The CDR3 is 15 residues long. CDR3 bases: TGTGCCAGCAGTGACCAAGGACAGCCCAACACTGAAGCTTTCTTT. Translating it yields CASSDQGQPNTEAFF.